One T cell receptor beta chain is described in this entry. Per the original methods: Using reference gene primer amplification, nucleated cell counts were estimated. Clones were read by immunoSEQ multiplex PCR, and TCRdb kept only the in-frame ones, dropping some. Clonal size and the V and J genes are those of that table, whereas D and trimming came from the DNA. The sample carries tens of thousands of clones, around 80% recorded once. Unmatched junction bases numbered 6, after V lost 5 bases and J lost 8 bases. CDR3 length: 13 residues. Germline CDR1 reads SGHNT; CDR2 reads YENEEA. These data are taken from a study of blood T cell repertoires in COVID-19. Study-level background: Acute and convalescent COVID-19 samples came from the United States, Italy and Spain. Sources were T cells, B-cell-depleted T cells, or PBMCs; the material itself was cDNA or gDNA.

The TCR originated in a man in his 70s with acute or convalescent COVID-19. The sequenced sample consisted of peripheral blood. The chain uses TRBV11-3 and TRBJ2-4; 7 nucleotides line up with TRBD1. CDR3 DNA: TGTGCCAGCAGCACTCGACAGGGAGACATTCAGTACTTC. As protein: CASSTRQGDIQYF.